The rows below give T cell receptor beta chains drawn from one sample of a study of blood T cells in healthy people across ages. In TCRdb, the 5' RACE reads were re-called with MiXCR into one record per CDR3 protein. In the table there are 450,000 to 650,000 distinct CDR3 sequences, less than 25% of which are singletons. The same data also contributed to another study, on T cells of mothers and their children.

Sequencing input: blood. Receptors originate from a boy aged 10-17 years in good health. CDR3s include the opening cysteine and the closing phenylalanine or tryptophan. D genes are given only for firm matches. Only some rows state a clone size, as once, few, many or a class for expanded clones.

CDR3 DNA: TGCAGTGCTAGGTCGGGCCTTGGAGGGCCCCAGCATTTT
CDR3 protein: CSARSGLGGPQHF
clone size: -
J gene: TRBJ1-5
CDR3 length: 13
V gene: TRBV20-1
D gene: -

CDR3 DNA: TGTGCCAGCAGACCTTGGACAGGGATCCTTGAAGCTTTCTTT
CDR3 protein: CASRPWTGILEAFF
clone size: few
J gene: TRBJ1-1
CDR3 length: 14
V gene: TRBV6-2/TRBV6-3
D gene: TRBD1

CDR3 DNA: TGTGCCAGCAGCCCCTATAGCGGGACCGGCACAGATACGCAGTATTTT
CDR3 protein: CASSPYSGTGTDTQYF
clone size: -
J gene: TRBJ2-3
CDR3 length: 16
V gene: TRBV7-9
D gene: TRBD2

CDR3 DNA: TGTGCCAGCAGTTTGACAACAGCCTCTACAGGGACGGATGCGACTGAAGCTTTCTTT
CDR3 protein: CASSLTTASTGTDATEAFF
clone size: few
J gene: TRBJ1-1
CDR3 length: 19
V gene: TRBV27
D gene: -

CDR3 DNA: TGTGCCAGCAGCGTAGACGGTGACACCTACGAGCAGTACTTC
CDR3 protein: CASSVDGDTYEQYF
clone size: few
J gene: TRBJ2-7
CDR3 length: 14
V gene: TRBV9
D gene: -

CDR3 DNA: TGTGCCAGCAGTGAAGGCTCCACGTCGCAGTATTTT
CDR3 protein: CASSEGSTSQYF
clone size: -
J gene: TRBJ2-3
CDR3 length: 12
V gene: TRBV25-1
D gene: -

CDR3 DNA: TGTGCCAGCACCCCCCGAGGCACCTCCTACGAGCAGTACTTC
CDR3 protein: CASTPRGTSYEQYF
clone size: -
J gene: TRBJ2-7
CDR3 length: 14
V gene: TRBV5-5
D gene: -

CDR3 DNA: TGTGCCAGCAGTTTAAATACACCTCGGGGGATAGGCTACACCTTC
CDR3 protein: CASSLNTPRGIGYTF
clone size: -
J gene: TRBJ1-2
CDR3 length: 15
V gene: TRBV28
D gene: -

CDR3 DNA: TGTGCCAGCAGCCACGAGGGTACCGGGGCCAACGTCCTGACTTTC
CDR3 protein: CASSHEGTGANVLTF
clone size: few
J gene: TRBJ2-6
CDR3 length: 15
V gene: TRBV12-3/TRBV12-4
D gene: -

CDR3 DNA: TGTGCCAGCAGTCCTCGACAGGGGACTCTCTATGGCTACACCTTC
CDR3 protein: CASSPRQGTLYGYTF
clone size: few
J gene: TRBJ1-2
CDR3 length: 15
V gene: TRBV12-3/TRBV12-4
D gene: TRBD1

CDR3 DNA: TGTGCCAGCACCGAGACAGGGGGCAATTCACCCCTCCACTTT
CDR3 protein: CASTETGGNSPLHF
clone size: -
J gene: TRBJ1-6
CDR3 length: 14
V gene: TRBV3-1
D gene: TRBD1

CDR3 DNA: TGCAGCGTTGAAATTTGGACAGGCTACTCCTCCTACGAGCAGTACTTC
CDR3 protein: CSVEIWTGYSSYEQYF
clone size: few
J gene: TRBJ2-7
CDR3 length: 16
V gene: TRBV29-1
D gene: TRBD1

CDR3 DNA: TGTGCCAGCAGTTTCCGGACTAGCGGGAGCCCCTACGAGCAGTACTTC
CDR3 protein: CASSFRTSGSPYEQYF
clone size: -
J gene: TRBJ2-7
CDR3 length: 16
V gene: TRBV28
D gene: TRBD2

CDR3 DNA: TGCAGCGTTGAATCGCCAGGGTGGGACACTGAAGCTTTCTTT
CDR3 protein: CSVESPGWDTEAFF
clone size: -
J gene: TRBJ1-1
CDR3 length: 14
V gene: TRBV29-1
D gene: -

CDR3 DNA: TGTGCCAGCAGCTTAGTCGGGACTAAGCAAGAGACCCAGTACTTC
CDR3 protein: CASSLVGTKQETQYF
clone size: few
J gene: TRBJ2-5
CDR3 length: 15
V gene: TRBV7-2
D gene: TRBD2

CDR3 DNA: TGTGCCAGCAGCCAAGACCTTGAGCAGTTCTTC
CDR3 protein: CASSQDLEQFF
clone size: -
J gene: TRBJ2-1
CDR3 length: 11
V gene: TRBV3-1
D gene: -

CDR3 DNA: TGTGCCAGCGGGGCTTACCTCTACAATGAGCAGTTCTTC
CDR3 protein: CASGAYLYNEQFF
clone size: few
J gene: TRBJ2-1
CDR3 length: 13
V gene: TRBV7-2
D gene: -

CDR3 DNA: TGTGCCAGCAGCTTCGGCGGGGAGCTGTTTTTT
CDR3 protein: CASSFGGELFF
clone size: many
J gene: TRBJ2-2
CDR3 length: 11
V gene: TRBV27
D gene: -

CDR3 DNA: TGTGCCAGCAGTTTAAAAACATCTGAGCAGTTCTTC
CDR3 protein: CASSLKTSEQFF
clone size: -
J gene: TRBJ2-1
CDR3 length: 12
V gene: TRBV28
D gene: -

CDR3 DNA: TGTGCCAGCATCCCGGGACAGGGAAGTGTTGGCTACACCTTC
CDR3 protein: CASIPGQGSVGYTF
clone size: -
J gene: TRBJ1-2
CDR3 length: 14
V gene: TRBV7-2
D gene: TRBD1

CDR3 DNA: TGTGCCAGCAGCTCCCCGACAACCTTGAACACTGAAGCTTTCTTT
CDR3 protein: CASSSPTTLNTEAFF
clone size: -
J gene: TRBJ1-1
CDR3 length: 15
V gene: TRBV7-9
D gene: -

CDR3 DNA: TGTGCCAGCAGTTTCTTGGGAGTTAATGAAAAACTGTTTTTT
CDR3 protein: CASSFLGVNEKLFF
clone size: -
J gene: TRBJ1-4
CDR3 length: 14
V gene: TRBV27
D gene: -

CDR3 DNA: TGTGCCAGCAGTTTTGTACAGGGTTACACCGGGGAGCTGTTTTTT
CDR3 protein: CASSFVQGYTGELFF
clone size: -
J gene: TRBJ2-2
CDR3 length: 15
V gene: TRBV12-3/TRBV12-4
D gene: -

CDR3 DNA: TGTGCCACCAGCAGAGGCGGAGGGGGCTTCACTGAAGCTTTCTTT
CDR3 protein: CATSRGGGGFTEAFF
clone size: -
J gene: TRBJ1-1
CDR3 length: 15
V gene: TRBV15
D gene: TRBD1

CDR3 DNA: TGTGCCAGCAAGGGGATAGCGGGAGTCGGGGATACGCAGTATTTT
CDR3 protein: CASKGIAGVGDTQYF
clone size: -
J gene: TRBJ2-3
CDR3 length: 15
V gene: TRBV6-2/TRBV6-3
D gene: TRBD2

CDR3 DNA: TGCGCCAGCAGCTTGGTTACAGGGTTGGAAGCTTTCTTT
CDR3 protein: CASSLVTGLEAFF
clone size: -
J gene: TRBJ1-1
CDR3 length: 13
V gene: TRBV5-1
D gene: -

CDR3 DNA: TGCGCCAGCAGCCAAGAACGACAGGGGGGGAACACTGAAGCTTTCTTT
CDR3 protein: CASSQERQGGNTEAFF
clone size: once
J gene: TRBJ1-1
CDR3 length: 16
V gene: TRBV4-1
D gene: TRBD1

CDR3 DNA: TGTGCCAGCAGTGTCCTTAGCGGCCCGAGCTCCTACAATGAGCAGTTCTTC
CDR3 protein: CASSVLSGPSSYNEQFF
clone size: -
J gene: TRBJ2-1
CDR3 length: 17
V gene: TRBV6-4
D gene: -

CDR3 DNA: TGTGCCAGCACAAGGTCCGCAGGGGGTTATATCGGGGAGCTGTTTTTT
CDR3 protein: CASTRSAGGYIGELFF
clone size: -
J gene: TRBJ2-2
CDR3 length: 16
V gene: TRBV28
D gene: TRBD1

CDR3 DNA: TGTGCCAGCACAGGGAGAGCGGATACGCAGTATTTT
CDR3 protein: CASTGRADTQYF
clone size: -
J gene: TRBJ2-3
CDR3 length: 12
V gene: TRBV19
D gene: -

CDR3 DNA: TGTGCCAGCAGCATTGACAGGGGACGGACGAACATTCAGTACTTC
CDR3 protein: CASSIDRGRTNIQYF
clone size: few
J gene: TRBJ2-4
CDR3 length: 15
V gene: TRBV7-9
D gene: TRBD1

CDR3 DNA: TGCGCCAGCAGCATGACAGGCCTGGGGACTGAAGCTTTCTTT
CDR3 protein: CASSMTGLGTEAFF
clone size: -
J gene: TRBJ1-1
CDR3 length: 14
V gene: TRBV5-1
D gene: -

CDR3 DNA: TGTGCCAGCAGTTTAGTTACAGGGGGTATCTATGGCTACACCTTC
CDR3 protein: CASSLVTGGIYGYTF
clone size: -
J gene: TRBJ1-2
CDR3 length: 15
V gene: TRBV12-3/TRBV12-4
D gene: TRBD1

CDR3 DNA: TGCAGCGCCTATCCAGGTGTTGTCTCTGAAGCTTTCTTT
CDR3 protein: CSAYPGVVSEAFF
clone size: -
J gene: TRBJ1-1
CDR3 length: 13
V gene: TRBV29-1
D gene: -

CDR3 DNA: TGTGCCAGTAGTATAGGAGCGGACTATGGCTACACCTTC
CDR3 protein: CASSIGADYGYTF
clone size: -
J gene: TRBJ1-2
CDR3 length: 13
V gene: TRBV19
D gene: -